The 10 T cell receptor beta chains below were found in one sample sequenced in a study of blood T cell repertoires in COVID-19. TCRdb's table, derived via immunoSEQ multiplex PCR, lists solely in-frame clones and lacks some. The table lists around 140,000 clones, just over 85% of them singletons, with 7.5% to 8.5% in the top ten. Input material: peripheral blood. The receptors shown here come from a woman aged 60-75 years with acute or convalescent COVID-19.

The rearrangement uses TRBV5-4 and TRBJ2-5; the D is unclear. The CDR3 extends over 14 amino acids. V was cut by 0 bases and J by 4 bases, with 10 bases left in between. Germline assignment: CDR1 SGHNT and CDR2 YYREEE (reference sequence). CDR3 nucleotides: TGTGCCAGCAGCTTGGCCAGGCGTGGAGAGACCCAGTACTTC. It is translated as CASSLARRGETQYF.

The chain joins TRBV2 to TRBJ2-7; 7 bases align to TRBD1. J was trimmed by 4 bases and V by 5 bases; bases with no gene match: 11. Germline values: CDR1 SNHLY, CDR2 FYNNEI. The CDR3 loop spans 15 amino acids. The CDR3 region has the DNA TGTGCCAGCAGTCCTGACAGGGACCCCCCATACGAGCAGTACTTC. This gives the protein CASSPDRDPPYEQYF.

As DNA, the CDR3 is TGCGCCAGCAGCCCCCCGGGGGTAGTATACGAGCAGTACTTC. Translating it yields CASSPPGVVYEQYF. V usage is TRBV5-1 and J usage is TRBJ2-7; maybe TRBD2 (6 bases). The ends were cut back, 4 bases at V and 4 bases at J, with 15 bases in the middle. CDR3 length: 14 residues. CDR1 and CDR2 (germline): SGHRS, YFSETQ.

CDR3 sequence: CASSLAPRTAGGNEQFF. In DNA, the CDR3 is TGCGCCAGCAGCTTGGCGCCCCGGACAGCGGGAGGCAATGAGCAGTTCTTC. The rearrangement joins TRBV5-1 to TRBJ2-1, with 9 nucleotides matching TRBD2. V dropped 0 bases and J dropped 6; count of bases not matched to a gene: 10. This CDR3 has 17 amino acids. The V gene's germline CDR1 is SGHRS and CDR2 YFSETQ.

The gene calls are TRBV7-3 and TRBJ2-1; 10 bases agree with TRBD2. Germline CDR1 is SGHTA and CDR2 is FQGTGA. Trimming removed 0 bases from V and 8 bases from J; junction bases left unmatched: 10. The CDR3 is 17 residues long. The CDR3: CASSLTGWASGGYEQFF. For the CDR3, the DNA is TGTGCCAGCAGCTTAACGGGCTGGGCTAGCGGGGGCTATGAGCAGTTCTTC.

V gene TRBV19 combines with J gene TRBJ1-2, with 8 bases fitting TRBD1. V gave up 1 base and J gave up 2 bases; unmatched junction bases: 3. Germline CDR1 reads LNHDA; CDR2 reads SQIVND (reference sequence). CDR3 size: 15 residues. The CDR3 DNA is TGTGCCAGTAGTATAGGGACAGGGACCAACTATGGCTACACCTTC. This sequence encodes CASSIGTGTNYGYTF.

V gene TRBV3-1 (or the pseudogene TRBV3-2) combines with J gene TRBJ1-2, with unresolved D. This CDR3 is built from 13 residues. CDR1 is LGHDT, CDR2 YNNKEL, per germline (reference sequence). The ends were cut back, 5 bases at V and 3 bases at J, with 10 bases in the middle. DNA for the CDR3: TGTGCCAGCAGCTCTACAGTTCACTATGGCTACACCTTC. It codes for CASSSTVHYGYTF.

This chain joins TRBV7-9 and TRBJ2-3; 9 bases match TRBD2. Germline CDR1 is SEHNR and CDR2 is FQNEAQ (reference sequence). V trimming: 2 bases; J trimming: 1 base; junction bases outside the gene matches: 4. The CDR3 extends over 16 amino acids. The chain's CDR3 is CASSLKRTSGTDTQYF. For the CDR3, the DNA is TGTGCCAGCAGCTTAAAGCGGACTAGCGGCACAGATACGCAGTATTTT.

This clone was detected only a few times. The V gene is TRBV6-5, the J gene TRBJ2-2; perhaps TRBD1 as D (7 bases). The V end was cut by 6 bases, the J end by 1 base, with 12 bases between. The CDR3 is 15 residues long. CDR1 and CDR2 from the germline V gene are MNHEY and SVGAGI. CDR3 sequence reads: CASRGGTVNTGELFF. As DNA, the CDR3 is TGTGCCAGCAGGGGCGGGACAGTGAACACCGGGGAGCTGTTTTTT.

This clone was found a few times. The V call is TRBV5-1, the J call TRBJ1-4; the D gene is possibly TRBD1 (5 bases). Germline values: CDR1 SGHRS, CDR2 YFSETQ. There are 14 residues in the CDR3. Between the trimmed V and J ends, which lost 6 bases and 4 bases, there was a span of 13 bases. For the CDR3, the DNA is TGCGCCAGCAACCGGGACGGGAGTAATGAAAAACTGTTTTTT. Its translation is CASNRDGSNEKLFF.